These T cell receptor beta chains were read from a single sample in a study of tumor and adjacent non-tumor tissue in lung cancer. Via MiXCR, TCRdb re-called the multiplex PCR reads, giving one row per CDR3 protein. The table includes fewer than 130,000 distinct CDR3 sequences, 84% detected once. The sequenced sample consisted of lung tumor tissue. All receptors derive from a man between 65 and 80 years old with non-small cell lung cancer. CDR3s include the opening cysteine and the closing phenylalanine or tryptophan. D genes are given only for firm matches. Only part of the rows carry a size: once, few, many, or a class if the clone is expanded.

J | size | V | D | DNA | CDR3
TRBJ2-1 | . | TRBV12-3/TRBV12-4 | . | TGTGCCAGCAATACCGCAATAGGTATCTCCTACAATGAGCAGTTCTTC | CASNTAIGISYNEQFF
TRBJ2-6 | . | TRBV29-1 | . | TGCAGCGTTGAAGCTGGGGCCAACGTCCTTATTTTC | CSVEAGANVLIF
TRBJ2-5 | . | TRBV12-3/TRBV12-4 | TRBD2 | TGTGCCAGCAGCCCAAGACTAGCGGGAGGATCAGAACAAGAGGCACAGTACTTC | CASSPRLAGGSEQEAQYF
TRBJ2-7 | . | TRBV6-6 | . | TGCGCCAGCAGTTACACCAGGGGAGCCGAGCAGTACTTC | CASSYTRGAEQYF
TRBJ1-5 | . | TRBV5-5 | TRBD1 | TGTGCCAGCAGCCGGACAGGGGGGAATCCACCCCAGCATTTT | CASSRTGGNPPQHF
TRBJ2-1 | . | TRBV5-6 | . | TGTGACAGCAGCCTAATGCGGGGCTATGGTCGGGATGAGCAGTTCTTC | CDSSLMRGYGRDEQFF
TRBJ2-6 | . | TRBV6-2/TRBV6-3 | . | TGTGCCAGCAGTTACTCGGGCGATTATGGGGCCAACGTCCTGACTTTC | CASSYSGDYGANVLTF
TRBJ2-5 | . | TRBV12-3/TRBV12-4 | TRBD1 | TGTGACGGCAGCCGACTCGGGACAGCCCAAGAGACCCAGTACTTC | CDGSRLGTAQETQYF
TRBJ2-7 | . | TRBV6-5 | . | TGTGCCACCAGTTACACAGACTCCTACGAGCAGTATTTC | CATSYTDSYEQYF
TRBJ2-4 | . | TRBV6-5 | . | TGTGCCAGTAGTGGAGGTCGCGTAGCCAAAAACATTCAGTACTTC | CASSGGRVAKNIQYF
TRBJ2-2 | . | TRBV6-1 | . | TGTGCCAGCCAAGAGGGGGTTTTTACCCGGGAGCTGCTTTTT | CASQEGVFTRELLF
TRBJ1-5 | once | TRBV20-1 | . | TGCAGTGCCCAGGGCTGGGATCCCCAGCATTTT | CSAQGWDPQHF
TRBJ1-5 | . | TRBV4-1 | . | TGCGCCAGCGCCGAGTATCTGACGAGGGATAGCAATCAGCCCCAGCATTTT | CASAEYLTRDSNQPQHF
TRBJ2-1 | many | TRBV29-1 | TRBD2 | TGCAGCGTCATCCCTAGCGGGAGGGCCAGTGAGCAGTTCTTC | CSVIPSGRASEQFF
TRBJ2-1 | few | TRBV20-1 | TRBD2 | TGCAGTGCCTTAAGCGGGAGAGGATACAATGAGCAGTTATTC | CSALSGRGYNEQLF
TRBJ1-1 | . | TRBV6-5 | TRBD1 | TGTGCCAGCAGTACAGGGGACTTGGGCACTGAAGGTTTCTTT | CASSTGDLGTEGFF
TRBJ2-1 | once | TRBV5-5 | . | TGTGCCAGCAGCTTGGCCTTCGGAACTAGCTCCTACAATGAGCAATTCTTC | CASSLAFGTSSYNEQFF
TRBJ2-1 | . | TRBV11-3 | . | TGTGCCAGCAGCCCCAAGGGGGGGCTCGGGAAAAATGAGCAGTTCTTC | CASSPKGGLGKNEQFF
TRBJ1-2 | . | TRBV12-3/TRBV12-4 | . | TGTGCCAGCACACCGGGAGATGGCTACATCTTC | CASTPGDGYIF
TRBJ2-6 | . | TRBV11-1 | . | TGTATCAGCAGCTTAAAATTCTCTGGGGCCAACGTCCTGACTTTC | CISSLKFSGANVLTF
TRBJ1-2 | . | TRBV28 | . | TGCGCCAGCAGTTCCACCAGTCTTCTCGGTCGGGATGGCTTCACCTTC | CASSSTSLLGRDGFTF
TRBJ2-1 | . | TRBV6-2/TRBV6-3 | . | TGTGCCAGCAGTTACGGTCGGGAGTACATTGAGCAGTTCTTC | CASSYGREYIEQFF
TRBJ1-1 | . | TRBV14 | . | TGTGCCAGCAGCCATGGTCCTACAGGTGAAGTTTTCTTT | CASSHGPTGEVFF
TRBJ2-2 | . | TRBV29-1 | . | TGCAGCGCTGACATAACGGGGCGCACCGGGGAGCTGTTTTTT | CSADITGRTGELFF
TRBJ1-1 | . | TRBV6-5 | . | TGTACCAGCAGGATCGGGACAAGGTTGGACACTGAAGCTTTCTTT | CTSRIGTRLDTEAFF
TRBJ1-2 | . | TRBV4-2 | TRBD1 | TGTGCCAGCAGACATATCGGGACAGATATCCTCTATGGCTACACCTTC | CASRHIGTDILYGYTF